These 7 T cell receptor beta chains share one sample of origin, sequenced in a study of OX40 agonist ivuxolimab in advanced cancers. Measured with immunoSEQ multiplex PCR; TCRdb has only the in-frame clones, and not every one. The table shows more than 50,000 clones, with approximately 80% occurring only once. Sample: CD4+ or CD8+ T cells sorted from blood, taken in a trial of the OX40 agonist ivuxolimab. Receptors were obtained from an adult with an advanced solid tumor such as melanoma, head and neck, liver or kidney cancer.

This clone was detected once. The J gene is TRBJ1-2, the V gene TRBV29-1; D call uncertain. The CDR3 runs to 12 residues. V shed 7 bases and J shed 1 base, with 10 bases lying between them. CDR1 is SQVTM and CDR2 is ANQGSEA in the germline V gene. The CDR3, as DNA: TGCAGCGCCGACCGGGGTAACTATGGCTACACCTTC. It is translated as CSADRGNYGYTF.

A word on this clone: The sample has other DNA sequences that encode this CDR3 too. The chain carries TRBV7-9 and TRBJ2-5; D is unclear. The CDR3 spans 11 residues. V was clipped by 5 bases and J by 5 bases, with 6 bases between them. Per the germline V gene, CDR1 is SEHNR and CDR2 is FQNEAQ (reference sequence). CDR3 protein: CASSLVETQYF. CDR3 nucleotides: TGTGCCAGCAGCCTTGTGGAGACCCAGTACTTC.

This clone was seen a few times. This chain joins TRBV27 and TRBJ1-5, with a weak D call TRBD1 (5 bases). The CDR3 is 16 amino acids. Deletions cut 2 bases from V and 0 bases from J, with 11 bases between. Germline V CDR1 and CDR2: MNHEY, SMNVEV (reference sequence). The CDR3: CASSLIRGNSNQPQHF. For the CDR3, the DNA is TGTGCCAGCAGTTTAATTAGGGGAAATAGCAATCAGCCCCAGCATTTT.

The J gene is TRBJ1-5, the V gene TRBV5-6; possibly TRBD1 for D (6 bases). Germline loops: CDR1 SGHDT, CDR2 YYEEEE. Trimming took 4 bases from V and 4 from J, leaving 15 bases between them. The CDR3 runs 15 residues. In DNA form, the CDR3 reads TGTGCCAGCAGCCCCTGGACAGCTTGGAATCAGCCCCAGCATTTT. Protein sequence: CASSPWTAWNQPQHF.

The V call is TRBV6-4, the J call TRBJ2-1, with unresolved D. The CDR3 contains 15 residues. V was pared by 0 bases and J by 8 bases, with 14 bases between. In germline, CDR1 is MRHNA, CDR2 SNTAGT. CDR3 nucleotides: TGTGCCAGCAGTGACTCCATAGGGAACAACCATGAGCAGTTCTTC. It translates to CASSDSIGNNHEQFF.

This clone was counted a few times. The chain joins TRBV5-8 to TRBJ2-7; the match to TRBD2 covers 12 bases. This CDR3 has 15 residues. After removal of 1 base from V and 6 bases from J, the junction contained 5 bases not matched to a gene. Germline CDR1 and CDR2: SGHTS and YDEGEE. The CDR3 here is CASSLLAGGLGEQYF. The DNA of the CDR3 is TGTGCCAGCAGCTTGCTAGCGGGGGGGCTTGGCGAGCAGTACTTC.

This chain uses TRBV5-4 with TRBJ2-5; the match to TRBD1 covers 9 bases. The ends lost 4 bases at V and 5 bases at J; junction bases unmatched: 15. This CDR3 spans 17 amino acids. The germline V gene has CDR1 SGHNT and CDR2 YYREEE (reference sequence). The CDR3 region is CASSGQGFGSRTETQYF. The CDR3 coding sequence is TGTGCCAGCAGCGGACAGGGGTTCGGGAGTAGGACGGAGACCCAGTACTTC.